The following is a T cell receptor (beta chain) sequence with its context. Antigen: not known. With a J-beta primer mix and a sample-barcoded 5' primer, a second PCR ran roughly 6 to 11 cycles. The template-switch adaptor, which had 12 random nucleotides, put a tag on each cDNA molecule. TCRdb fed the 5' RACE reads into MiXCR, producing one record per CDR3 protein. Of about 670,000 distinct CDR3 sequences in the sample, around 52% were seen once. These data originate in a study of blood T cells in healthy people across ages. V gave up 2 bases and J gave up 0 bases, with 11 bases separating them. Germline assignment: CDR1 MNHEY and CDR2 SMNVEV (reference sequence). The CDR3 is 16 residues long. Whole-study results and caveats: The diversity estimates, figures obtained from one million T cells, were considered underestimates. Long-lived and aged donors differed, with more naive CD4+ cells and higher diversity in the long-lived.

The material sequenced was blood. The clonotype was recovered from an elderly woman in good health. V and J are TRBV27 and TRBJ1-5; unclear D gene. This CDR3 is CASSLNSVYSNQPQHF. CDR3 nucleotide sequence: TGTGCCAGCAGTTTAAACAGCGTATATAGCAATCAGCCCCAGCATTTT.